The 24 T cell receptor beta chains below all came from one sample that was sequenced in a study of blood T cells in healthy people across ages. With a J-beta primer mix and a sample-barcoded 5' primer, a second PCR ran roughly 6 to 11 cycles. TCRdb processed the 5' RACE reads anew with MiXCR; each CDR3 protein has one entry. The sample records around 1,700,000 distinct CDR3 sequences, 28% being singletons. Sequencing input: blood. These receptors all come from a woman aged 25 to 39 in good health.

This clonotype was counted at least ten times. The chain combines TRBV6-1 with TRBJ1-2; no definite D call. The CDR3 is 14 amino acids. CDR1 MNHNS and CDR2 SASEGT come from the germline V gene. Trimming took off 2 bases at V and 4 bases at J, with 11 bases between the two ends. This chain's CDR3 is CASSELGVGYGYTF. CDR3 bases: TGTGCCAGCAGTGAATTGGGAGTCGGCTATGGCTACACCTTC.

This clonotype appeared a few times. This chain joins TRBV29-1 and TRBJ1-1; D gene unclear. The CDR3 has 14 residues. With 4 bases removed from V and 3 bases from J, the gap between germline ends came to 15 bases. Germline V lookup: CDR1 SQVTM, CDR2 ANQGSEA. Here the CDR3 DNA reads TGCAGCGTTGCTTTAGGACCCGGGGACACTGAAGCTTTCTTT. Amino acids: CSVALGPGDTEAFF.

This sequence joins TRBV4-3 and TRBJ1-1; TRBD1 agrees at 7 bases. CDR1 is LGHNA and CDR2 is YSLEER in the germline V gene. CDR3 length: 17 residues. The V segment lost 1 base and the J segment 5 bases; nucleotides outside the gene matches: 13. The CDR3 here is CASSQGEGARRMTEAFF. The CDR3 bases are TGCGCCAGCAGCCAAGGGGAGGGGGCGCGAAGAATGACTGAAGCTTTCTTT.

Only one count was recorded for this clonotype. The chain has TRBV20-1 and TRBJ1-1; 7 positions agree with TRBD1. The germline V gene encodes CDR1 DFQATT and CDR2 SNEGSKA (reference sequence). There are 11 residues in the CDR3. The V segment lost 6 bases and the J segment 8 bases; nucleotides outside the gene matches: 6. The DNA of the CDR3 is TGCAGTGCAAGAAAGACAGGGGAAGCTTTCTTT. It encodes CSARKTGEAFF.

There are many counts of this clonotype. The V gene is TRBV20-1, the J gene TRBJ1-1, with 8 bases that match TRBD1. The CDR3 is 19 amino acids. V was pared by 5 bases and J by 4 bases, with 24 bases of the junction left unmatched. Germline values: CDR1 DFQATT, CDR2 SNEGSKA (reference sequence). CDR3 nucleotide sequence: TGCAGTGCTCACCTTTCACCCGGGACAGGTTGGTACCGAGGCACTGAAGCTTTCTTT. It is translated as CSAHLSPGTGWYRGTEAFF.

CDR3 coding DNA: TGCGCCAGCAGCTTTGACAGCCCCAATCAGCCCCAGCATTTT. It codes for CASSFDSPNQPQHF. V and J are TRBV5-1 and TRBJ1-5, with D possibly TRBD1 on 5 matching bases. V dropped 2 bases and J dropped 3 bases, with 9 bases sitting between them. Germline assignment: CDR1 SGHRS and CDR2 YFSETQ. This CDR3 spans 14 amino acids.

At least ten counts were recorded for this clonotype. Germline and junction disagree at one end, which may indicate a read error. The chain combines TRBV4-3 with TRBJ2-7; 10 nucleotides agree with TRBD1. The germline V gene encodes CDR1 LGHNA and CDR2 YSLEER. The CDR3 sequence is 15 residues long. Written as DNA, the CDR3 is TGCGCTAGCAGCCCCACAGGGACAGGGGACAACGAGCAGTACTTC. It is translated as CASSPTGTGDNEQYF.

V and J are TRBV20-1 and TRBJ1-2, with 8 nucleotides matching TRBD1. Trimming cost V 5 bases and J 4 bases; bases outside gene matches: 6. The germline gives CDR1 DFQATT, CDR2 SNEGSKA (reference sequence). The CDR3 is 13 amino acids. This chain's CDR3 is CSAQHRGSYGYTF. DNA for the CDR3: TGCAGTGCTCAGCACAGGGGGAGCTATGGCTACACCTTC.

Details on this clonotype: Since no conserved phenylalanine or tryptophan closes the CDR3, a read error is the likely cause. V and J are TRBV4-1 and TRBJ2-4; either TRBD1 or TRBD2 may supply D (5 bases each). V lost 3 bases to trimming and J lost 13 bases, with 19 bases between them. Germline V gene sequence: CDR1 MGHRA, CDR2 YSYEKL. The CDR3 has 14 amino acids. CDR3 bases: TGCGCCAGCAGCCATGGGGACCCGGTGGGGGAGCAGTACGTC. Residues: CASSHGDPVGEQYV.

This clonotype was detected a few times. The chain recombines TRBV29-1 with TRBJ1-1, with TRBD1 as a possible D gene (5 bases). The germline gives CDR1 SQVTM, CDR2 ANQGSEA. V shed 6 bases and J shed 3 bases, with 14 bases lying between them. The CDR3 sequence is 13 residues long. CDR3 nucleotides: TGCAGCGTCGCAGGGTCCACGGACACTGAAGCTTTCTTT. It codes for CSVAGSTDTEAFF.

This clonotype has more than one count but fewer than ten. CDR3 nucleotide sequence: TGCGCCAGCGCCCAGGGTCTCGAGTCCTACGAGCAGTACTTC. This translates into CASAQGLESYEQYF. The rearrangement joins TRBV10-2 to TRBJ2-7, with D maybe TRBD1 (5 bases). V lost 8 bases, J lost 1 base, and 15 bases lay in between. Germline-derived CDR1 and CDR2 are WSHSY and SAAADI. The CDR3 consists of 14 residues.

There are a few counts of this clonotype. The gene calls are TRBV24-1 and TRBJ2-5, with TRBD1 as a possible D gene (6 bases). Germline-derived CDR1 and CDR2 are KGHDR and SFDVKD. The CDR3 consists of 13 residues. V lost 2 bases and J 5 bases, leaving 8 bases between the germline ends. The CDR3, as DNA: TGTGCCACCAGTGATTCAGGGGAGGAGACCCAGTACTTC. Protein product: CATSDSGEETQYF.

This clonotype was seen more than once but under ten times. The CDR3 reads CATRYNYQANYEQYF. CDR3 bases: TGTGCCACCAGATACAATTACCAGGCGAACTACGAGCAGTACTTC. This chain uses TRBV15 with TRBJ2-7, with no clear D. CDR3 length equals 15 residues. V dropped 6 bases and J dropped 3 bases, with 18 bases sitting between them. In germline, CDR1 is LNHNV, CDR2 YYDKDF (reference sequence).

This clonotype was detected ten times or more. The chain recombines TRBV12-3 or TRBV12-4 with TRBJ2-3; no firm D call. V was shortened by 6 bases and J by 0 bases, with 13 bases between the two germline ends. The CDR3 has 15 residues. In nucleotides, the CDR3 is TGTGCCAGCAGCTTATCTGGCGCTAGCACAGATACGCAGTATTTT. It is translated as CASSLSGASTDTQYF.

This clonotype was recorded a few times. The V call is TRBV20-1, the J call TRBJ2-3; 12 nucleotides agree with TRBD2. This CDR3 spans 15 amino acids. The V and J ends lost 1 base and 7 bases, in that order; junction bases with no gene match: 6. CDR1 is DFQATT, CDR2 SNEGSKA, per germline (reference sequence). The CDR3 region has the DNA TGCAGTGCTAGAGGACTAGCGGGGGCCCCGTATACGCAGTATTTT. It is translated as CSARGLAGAPYTQYF.

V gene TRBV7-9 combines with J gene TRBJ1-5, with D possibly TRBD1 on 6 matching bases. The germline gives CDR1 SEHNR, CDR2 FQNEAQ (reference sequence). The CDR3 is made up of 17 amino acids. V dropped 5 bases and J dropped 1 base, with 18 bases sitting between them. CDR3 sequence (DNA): TGTGCCAGCAGCCCTCTCGGGTTGGGACAAAGCAATCAGCCCCAGCATTTT. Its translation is CASSPLGLGQSNQPQHF. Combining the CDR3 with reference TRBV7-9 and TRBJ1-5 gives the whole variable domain DTGVSQNPRHKITKRGQNVTFRCDPISEHNRLYWYRQTLGQGPEFLTYFQNEAQLEKSRLLSDRFSAERPKGSFSTLEIQRTEQGDSAMYLCASSPLGLGQSNQPQHFGDGTRLSIL.

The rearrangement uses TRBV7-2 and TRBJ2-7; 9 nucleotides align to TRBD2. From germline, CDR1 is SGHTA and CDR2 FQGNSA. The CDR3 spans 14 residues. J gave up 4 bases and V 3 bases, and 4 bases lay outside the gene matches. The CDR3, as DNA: TGTGCCAGCAGCTTCGCGGGAGGGGATTACGAGCAGTACTTC. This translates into CASSFAGGDYEQYF.

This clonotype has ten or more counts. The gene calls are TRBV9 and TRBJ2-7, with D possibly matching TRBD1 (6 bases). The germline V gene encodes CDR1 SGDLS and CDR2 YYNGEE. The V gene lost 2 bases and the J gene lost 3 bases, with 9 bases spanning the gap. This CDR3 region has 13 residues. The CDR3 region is CASSVTGDYEQYF. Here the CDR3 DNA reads TGTGCCAGCAGCGTGACAGGAGACTACGAGCAGTACTTC.

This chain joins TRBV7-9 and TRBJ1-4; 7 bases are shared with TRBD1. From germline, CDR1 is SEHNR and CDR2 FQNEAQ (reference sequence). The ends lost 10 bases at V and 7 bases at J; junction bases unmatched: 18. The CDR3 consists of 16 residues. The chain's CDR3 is CAIPGDAGQCVEKLFF. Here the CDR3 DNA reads TGTGCCATCCCCGGGGACGCGGGACAGTGTGTTGAAAAACTGTTTTTT. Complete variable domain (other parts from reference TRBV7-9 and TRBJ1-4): DTGVSQNPRHKITKRGQNVTFRCDPISEHNRLYWYRQTLGQGPEFLTYFQNEAQLEKSRLLSDRFSAERPKGSFSTLEIQRTEQGDSAMYLCAIPGDAGQCVEKLFFGSGTQLSVL.

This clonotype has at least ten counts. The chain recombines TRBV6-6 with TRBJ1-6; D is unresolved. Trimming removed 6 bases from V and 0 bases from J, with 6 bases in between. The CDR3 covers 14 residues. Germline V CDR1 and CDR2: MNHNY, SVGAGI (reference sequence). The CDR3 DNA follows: TGTGCCAGCAGAGGAGGCTCCTATAATTCACCCCTCCACTTT. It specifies CASRGGSYNSPLHF.

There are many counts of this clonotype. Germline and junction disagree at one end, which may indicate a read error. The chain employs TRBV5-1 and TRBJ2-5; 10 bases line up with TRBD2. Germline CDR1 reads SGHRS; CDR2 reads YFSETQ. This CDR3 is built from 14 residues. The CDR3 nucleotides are TGTGCCAGCAGTCTGGGACTAGCGATAGAGACCCAGTACTTC. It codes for CASSLGLAIETQYF.

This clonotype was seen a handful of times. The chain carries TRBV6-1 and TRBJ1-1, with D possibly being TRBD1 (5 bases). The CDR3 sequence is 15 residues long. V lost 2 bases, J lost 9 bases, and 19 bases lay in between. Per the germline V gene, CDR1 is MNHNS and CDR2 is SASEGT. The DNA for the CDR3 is TGTGCCAGCAGTGAACTTGACAGCAACCTACGAAAAGCTTTCTTT. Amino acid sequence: CASSELDSNLRKAFF.

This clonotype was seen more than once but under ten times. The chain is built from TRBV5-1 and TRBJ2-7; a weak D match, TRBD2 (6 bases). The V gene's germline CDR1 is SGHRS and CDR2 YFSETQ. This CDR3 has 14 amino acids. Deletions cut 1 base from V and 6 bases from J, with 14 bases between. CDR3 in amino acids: CASSLLGEAGEQYF. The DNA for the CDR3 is TGCGCCAGCAGCTTGTTAGGGGAGGCAGGCGAGCAGTACTTC. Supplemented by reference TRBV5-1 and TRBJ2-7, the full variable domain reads KAGVTQTPRYLIKTRGQQVTLSCSPISGHRSVSWYQQTPGQGLQFLFEYFSETQRNKGNFPGRFSGRQFSNSRSEMNVSTLELGDSALYLCASSLLGEAGEQYFGPGTRLTVT.

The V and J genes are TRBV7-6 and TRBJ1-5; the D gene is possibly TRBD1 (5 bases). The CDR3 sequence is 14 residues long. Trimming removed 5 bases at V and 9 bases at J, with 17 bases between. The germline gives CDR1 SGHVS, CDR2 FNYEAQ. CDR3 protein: CASSRGGGRGPQHF. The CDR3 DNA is TGTGCCAGCAGCCGAGGCGGGGGGAGGGGGCCCCAGCATTTT.